The next 18 T cell receptor beta chains were all read from a single sample in a study of blood T cell repertoires in COVID-19. Assay: immunoSEQ multiplex PCR; the TCRdb copy retains only in-frame clones and omits some. The table has under 300,000 clones, approximately 89% seen once. Sequencing used PBMCs or T cells enriched from blood (not recorded which). These receptors were collected from a woman aged 60-70 years who had recovered from COVID-19.

The chain is built from TRBV5-1 and TRBJ2-1, with 14 bases fitting TRBD2. The CDR3 is 19 residues long. The germline CDR1 and CDR2 sequences are SGHRS and YFSETQ. V dropped 4 bases and J dropped 7; count of bases not matched to a gene: 16. The CDR3 sequence: CASSIGLAGGLGPGNEQFF. The CDR3 bases are TGCGCCAGCAGCATAGGACTAGCGGGAGGTCTGGGACCGGGGAATGAGCAGTTCTTC.

V usage is TRBV28 and J usage is TRBJ2-3, with 13 nucleotides matching TRBD2. Germline V gene lookup returns CDR1 MDHEN and CDR2 SYDVKM. With 8 bases clipped from V and 5 bases from J, the junction kept 4 bases outside the gene matches. The CDR3 loop spans 14 amino acids. CDR3 sequence reads: CASGLAGAGDTQYF. The CDR3 DNA sequence: TGTGCCAGCGGACTAGCGGGAGCGGGAGATACGCAGTATTTT.

This clone was found a few times. The V call is TRBV9, the J call TRBJ2-1, with TRBD2 as a possible D gene (5 bases). Looked up from germline, CDR1 is SGDLS and CDR2 is YYNGEE. This CDR3 region has 13 residues. Trimming removed 0 bases from V and 6 bases from J, with 7 bases in between. Here the CDR3 reads CASSVVGSNEQFF. The CDR3, as DNA: TGTGCCAGCAGCGTAGTTGGGAGCAATGAGCAGTTCTTC.

With respect to this clone: The junction does not match germline at one end; this may be a read error. The V gene is TRBV5-1, the J gene TRBJ2-5; 9 bases fit TRBD2. This CDR3 has 14 residues. CDR1 and CDR2 (germline): SGHRS, YFSETQ. The CDR3 region is CASSLGLAVRTQYF. CDR3 coding DNA: TGCGCCAGCAGTTTGGGACTAGCTGTTCGGACCCAGTACTTC.

This clone was observed a single time. The chain has TRBV4-2 and TRBJ1-5; no clear D. The germline gives CDR1 LGHNA, CDR2 YNFKEQ. V was shortened by 1 base and J by 5 bases, with 6 bases between the two germline ends. CDR3 length: 13 residues. The CDR3, as DNA: TGTGCCAGCAGCCAAGCCCCGGATCAGCCCCAGCATTTT. Translation: CASSQAPDQPQHF.

The gene calls are TRBV18 and TRBJ2-7; D not certain. Between the trimmed V and J ends, which lost 1 base and 6 bases, there was a span of 10 bases. There are 13 residues in the CDR3. Germline assignment: CDR1 KGHSH and CDR2 LQKENI. The CDR3 loop reads CASSPQWLAEQYF. CDR3 coding DNA: TGTGCCAGCTCACCACAATGGTTGGCCGAGCAGTACTTC. Full variable domain (missing parts from reference TRBV18 and TRBJ2-7): NAGVMQNPRHLVRRRGQEARLRCSPMKGHSHVYWYRQLPEEGLKFMVYLQKENIIDESGMPKERFSAEFPKEGPSILRIQQVVRGDSAAYFCASSPQWLAEQYFGPGTRLTVT.

CDR3 coding DNA: TGCGCCAGCAGCTTTCGTCTAGCGGGGGCCTCCACAGATACGCAGTATTTT. Its protein product is CASSFRLAGASTDTQYF. The chain joins TRBV5-1 to TRBJ2-3; 10 bases line up with TRBD2. With V trimmed by 2 bases and J by 2 bases, 8 bases remained unmatched. CDR1 SGHRS and CDR2 YFSETQ come from the germline V gene. The CDR3 contains 17 residues.

J is TRBJ1-1 and V is TRBV4-2; D might be TRBD1 (6 bases). CDR3 length equals 17 residues. CDR1 and CDR2 (germline): LGHNA, YNFKEQ. The V gene lost 0 bases and the J gene lost 1 base, with 15 bases spanning the gap. This CDR3 is CASSQDPLAGANTEAFF. As DNA, the CDR3 is TGTGCCAGCAGCCAAGACCCCTTGGCAGGGGCGAACACTGAAGCTTTCTTT.

The chain carries TRBV7-8 and TRBJ1-4; D unresolved. The CDR3 contains 12 residues. V was pared by 5 bases and J by 10 bases, with 11 bases between. CDR1 and CDR2 (germline): SGHVS, FQNEAQ. The CDR3 reads CASSLEEGKLFF. The CDR3 region has the DNA TGTGCCAGCAGCCTAGAGGAGGGAAAACTGTTTTTT.

The chain links TRBV9 to TRBJ2-7, with 7 bases fitting TRBD2. The CDR3 is made up of 15 amino acids. Trimming took 4 bases from V and 2 from J; bases not matched to a gene: 9. In germline, CDR1 is SGDLS, CDR2 YYNGEE. CDR3 residues: CASSPSGAPAYEQYF. The CDR3 region has the DNA TGTGCCAGCAGCCCCAGCGGGGCACCCGCCTACGAGCAGTACTTC.

V and J are TRBV7-9 and TRBJ1-2; D is undetermined. V was shortened by 2 bases and J by 0 bases, with 16 bases between the two germline ends. This CDR3 comprises 17 residues. Per the germline V gene, CDR1 is SEHNR and CDR2 is FQNEAQ (reference sequence). DNA for the CDR3: TGTGCCAGCAGCTTAAACTGGGCCAGAATTACTAACTATGGCTACACCTTC. Amino acids: CASSLNWARITNYGYTF.

The chain is built from TRBV18 and TRBJ1-3; a weak D match, TRBD1 (5 bases). CDR3 length: 13 amino acids. The V gene lost 4 bases and the J gene lost 5 bases, with 9 bases spanning the gap. Germline V gene lookup returns CDR1 KGHSH and CDR2 LQKENI. Written as DNA, the CDR3 is TGTGCCAGCTCACAAGAGGACAGAAACACCATATATTTT. Its protein is CASSQEDRNTIYF.

Here the CDR3 DNA reads TGTGCCAGCAGCACCAGGGGATGGCATTCACCCCTCCACTTT. Its translation is CASSTRGWHSPLHF. The rearrangement joins TRBV21-1 to TRBJ1-6; the D call in the table, TRBD1, was not verified against the DNA. TRBV21-1 is a recognized pseudogene. The CDR3 spans 14 residues.

This chain links TRBV29-1 with TRBJ2-7; maybe TRBD2 (6 bases). V lost 6 bases and J 2 bases, leaving 14 bases between the germline ends. The germline V gene has CDR1 SQVTM and CDR2 ANQGSEA. The CDR3 sequence is 13 residues long. Here the CDR3 DNA reads TGCAGCGTCTCGGGACTGGCTACCTACGAGCAGTACTTC. The encoded protein is CSVSGLATYEQYF.

The chain links TRBV19 to TRBJ1-5; D is undetermined. This CDR3 region has 16 residues. V lost 0 bases to trimming and J lost 4 bases, with 13 bases between them. Germline V gene lookup returns CDR1 LNHDA and CDR2 SQIVND (reference sequence). The CDR3 DNA reads as TGTGCCAGTAGTATAGATCGGGGAGGCGATAATCAGCCCCAGCATTTT. This codes for CASSIDRGGDNQPQHF.

The V call is TRBV6-5, the J call TRBJ2-5; 11 nucleotides agree with TRBD1. Per germline, CDR1 MNHEY and CDR2 SVGAGI. After removal of 6 bases from V and 5 bases from J, the junction contained 5 bases not matched to a gene. CDR3 length: 14 amino acids. This CDR3 is CASSGQGAGETQYF. CDR3 DNA: TGTGCCAGCAGCGGACAGGGGGCAGGGGAGACCCAGTACTTC.

This chain uses TRBV19 with TRBJ2-3; TRBD1 matches at 7 bases. The ends lost 6 bases at V and 6 bases at J; junction bases unmatched: 3. This CDR3 is built from 12 residues. CDR1 is LNHDA, CDR2 SQIVND, per germline (reference sequence). For the CDR3, the DNA is TGTGCCAGTAGGAGGACAGGCGATACGCAGTATTTT. It yields the protein CASRRTGDTQYF.

The chain links TRBV14 to TRBJ2-3, with TRBD2 identical over 7 bases. CDR3 length: 16 amino acids. Germline assignment: CDR1 SGHDN and CDR2 FVKESK. With V trimmed by 4 bases and J by 1 base, 8 bases remained unmatched. CDR3 DNA sequence: TGTGCCAGCAGCCCCCTGGGAGGGAGGGGCACAGATACGCAGTATTTT. Translating gives CASSPLGGRGTDTQYF.